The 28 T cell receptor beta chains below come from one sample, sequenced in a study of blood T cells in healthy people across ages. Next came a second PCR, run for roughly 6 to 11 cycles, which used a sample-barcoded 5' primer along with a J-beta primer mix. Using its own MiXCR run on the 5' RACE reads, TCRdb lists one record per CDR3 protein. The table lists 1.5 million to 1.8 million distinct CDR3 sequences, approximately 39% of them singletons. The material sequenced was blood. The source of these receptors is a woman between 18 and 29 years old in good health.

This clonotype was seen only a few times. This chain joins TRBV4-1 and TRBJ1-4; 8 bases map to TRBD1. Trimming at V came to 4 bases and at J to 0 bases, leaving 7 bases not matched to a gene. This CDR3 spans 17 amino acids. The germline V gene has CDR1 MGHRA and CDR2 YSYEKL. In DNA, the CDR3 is TGCGCCAGCAGCCGACGACAGGGGACTGCAACTAATGAAAAACTGTTTTTT. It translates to CASSRRQGTATNEKLFF.

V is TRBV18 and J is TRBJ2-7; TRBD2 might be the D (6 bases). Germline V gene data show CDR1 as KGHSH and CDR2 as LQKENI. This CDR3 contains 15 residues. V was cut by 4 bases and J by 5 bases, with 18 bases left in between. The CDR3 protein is CASSRLSGFADEQYF. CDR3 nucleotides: TGTGCCAGCTCACGACTCAGCGGGTTCGCGGACGAGCAGTACTTC.

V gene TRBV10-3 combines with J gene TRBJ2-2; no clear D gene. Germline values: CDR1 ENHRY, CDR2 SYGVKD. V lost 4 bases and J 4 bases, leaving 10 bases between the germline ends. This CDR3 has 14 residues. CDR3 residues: CAISARTATGELFF. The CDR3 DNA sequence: TGTGCCATCAGTGCCCGCACTGCCACCGGGGAGCTGTTTTTT.

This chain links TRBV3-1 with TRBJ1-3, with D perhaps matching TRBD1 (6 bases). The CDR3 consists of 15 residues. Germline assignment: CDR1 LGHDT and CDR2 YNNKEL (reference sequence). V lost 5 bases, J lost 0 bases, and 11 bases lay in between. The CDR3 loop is CASSEQGYSGNTIYF. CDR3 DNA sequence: TGTGCCAGCAGCGAACAGGGCTACTCTGGAAACACCATATATTTT. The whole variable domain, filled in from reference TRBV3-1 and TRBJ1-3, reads DTAVSQTPKYLVTQMGNDKSIKCEQNLGHDTMYWYKQDSKKFLKIMFSYNNKELIINETVPNRFSPKSPDKAHLNLHINSLELGDSAVYFCASSEQGYSGNTIYFGEGSWLTVV.

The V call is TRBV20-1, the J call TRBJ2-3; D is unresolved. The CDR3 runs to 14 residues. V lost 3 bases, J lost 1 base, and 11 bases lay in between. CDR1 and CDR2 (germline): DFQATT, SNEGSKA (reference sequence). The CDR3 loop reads CSARKGWGTDTQYF. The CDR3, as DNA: TGCAGTGCTAGGAAAGGGTGGGGCACAGATACGCAGTATTTT.

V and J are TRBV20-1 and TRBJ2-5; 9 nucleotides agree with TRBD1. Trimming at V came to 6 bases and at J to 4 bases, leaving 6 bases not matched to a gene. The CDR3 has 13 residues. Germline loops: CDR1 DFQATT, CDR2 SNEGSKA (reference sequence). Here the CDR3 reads CSALDRGSETQYF. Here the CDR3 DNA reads TGCAGTGCACTAGACAGGGGGTCAGAGACCCAGTACTTC.

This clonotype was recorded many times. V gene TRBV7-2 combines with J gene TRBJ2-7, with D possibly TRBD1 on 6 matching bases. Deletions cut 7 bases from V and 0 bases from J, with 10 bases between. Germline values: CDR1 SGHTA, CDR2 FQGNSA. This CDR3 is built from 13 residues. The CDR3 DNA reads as TGTGCCAGCACCAAAGGGGGCTCCTACGAGCAGTACTTC. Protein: CASTKGGSYEQYF. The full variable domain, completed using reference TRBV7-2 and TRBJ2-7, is GAGVSQSPSNKVTEKGKDVELRCDPISGHTALYWYRQSLGQGLEFLIYFQGNSAPDKSGLPSDRFSAERTGGSVSTLTIQRTQQEDSAVYLCASTKGGSYEQYFGPGTRLTVT.

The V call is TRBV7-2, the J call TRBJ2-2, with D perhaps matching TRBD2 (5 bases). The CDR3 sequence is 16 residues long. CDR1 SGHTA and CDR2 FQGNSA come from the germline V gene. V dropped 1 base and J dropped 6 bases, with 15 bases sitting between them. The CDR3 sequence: CASSLGRTAWAGELFF. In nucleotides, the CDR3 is TGTGCCAGCAGCTTAGGGCGGACTGCATGGGCCGGGGAGCTGTTTTTT.

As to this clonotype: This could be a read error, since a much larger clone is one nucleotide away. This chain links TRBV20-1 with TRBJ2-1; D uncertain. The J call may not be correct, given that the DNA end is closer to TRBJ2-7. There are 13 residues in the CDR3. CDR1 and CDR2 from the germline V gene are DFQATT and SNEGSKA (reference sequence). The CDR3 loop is CSARRPTYNEQYF. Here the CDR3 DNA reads TGCAGTGCTAGACGACCAACCTACAATGAGCAGTACTTC.

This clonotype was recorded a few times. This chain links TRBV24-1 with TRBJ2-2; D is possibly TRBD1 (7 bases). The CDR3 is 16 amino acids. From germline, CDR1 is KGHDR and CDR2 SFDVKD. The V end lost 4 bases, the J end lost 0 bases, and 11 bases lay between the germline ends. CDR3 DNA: TGTGCCACCAGTGACGCGGGACAGTCGAACACCGGGGAGCTGTTTTTT. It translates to CATSDAGQSNTGELFF.

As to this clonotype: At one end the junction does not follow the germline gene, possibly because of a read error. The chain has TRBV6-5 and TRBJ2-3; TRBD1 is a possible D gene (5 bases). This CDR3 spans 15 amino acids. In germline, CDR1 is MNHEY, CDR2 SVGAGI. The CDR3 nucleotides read TGTGCCGGCAGTCACAGGACGGACCGCCGCGATACGCAGTATTTT. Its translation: CAGSHRTDRRDTQYF.

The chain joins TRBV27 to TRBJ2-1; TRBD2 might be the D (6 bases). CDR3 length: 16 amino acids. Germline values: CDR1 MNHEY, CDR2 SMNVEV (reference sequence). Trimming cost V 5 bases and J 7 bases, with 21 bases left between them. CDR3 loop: CASSNRLESLLNEQFF. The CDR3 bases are TGTGCCAGCAGTAACCGACTAGAGAGTCTCCTGAATGAGCAGTTCTTC.

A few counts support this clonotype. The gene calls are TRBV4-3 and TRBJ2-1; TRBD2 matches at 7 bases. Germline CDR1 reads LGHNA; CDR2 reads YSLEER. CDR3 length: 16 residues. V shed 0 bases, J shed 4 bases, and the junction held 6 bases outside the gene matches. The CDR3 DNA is TGCGCCAGCAGCCAAGACGGGGGGTTTAGTTACAATGAGCAGTTCTTC. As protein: CASSQDGGFSYNEQFF.

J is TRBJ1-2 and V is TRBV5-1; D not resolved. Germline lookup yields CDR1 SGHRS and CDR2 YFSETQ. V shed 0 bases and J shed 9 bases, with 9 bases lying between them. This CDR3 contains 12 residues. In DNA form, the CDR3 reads TGCGCCAGCAGCTTGGAGGCTTCTCGCTACACCTTC. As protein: CASSLEASRYTF.

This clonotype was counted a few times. CDR3 sequence (DNA): TGTGCCAGCAGCTTAACGACAGGGGGCGAAACTGAAGCTTTCTTT. Amino acids: CASSLTTGGETEAFF. The V call is TRBV7-3, the J call TRBJ1-1; 10 bases are a match to TRBD1. The CDR3 is made up of 15 amino acids. Germline-derived CDR1 and CDR2 are SGHTA and FQGTGA. Unmatched junction bases numbered 3, after V lost 0 bases and J lost 5 bases.

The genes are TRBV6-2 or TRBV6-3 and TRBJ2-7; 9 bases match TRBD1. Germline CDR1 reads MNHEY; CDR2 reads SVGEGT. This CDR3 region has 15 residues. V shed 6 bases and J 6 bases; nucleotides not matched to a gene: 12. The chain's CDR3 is CASSLWTGAIGEQYF. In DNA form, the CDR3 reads TGTGCCAGCAGCCTTTGGACAGGGGCGATTGGCGAGCAGTACTTC.

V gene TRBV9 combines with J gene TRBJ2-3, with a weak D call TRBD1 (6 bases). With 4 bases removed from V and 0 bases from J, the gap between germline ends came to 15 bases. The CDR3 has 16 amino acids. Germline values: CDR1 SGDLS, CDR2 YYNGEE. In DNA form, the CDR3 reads TGTGCCAGCAGCTTCCGGACAGACTCTAGCACAGATACGCAGTATTTT. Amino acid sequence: CASSFRTDSSTDTQYF.

CDR3 loop: CSVQGLIRRDTEAFF. The CDR3 region has the DNA TGCAGCGTGCAGGGTTTGATTCGCCGAGACACTGAAGCTTTCTTT. The rearrangement joins TRBV29-1 to TRBJ1-1; D might be TRBD1 (5 bases). The CDR3 spans 15 residues. Germline-derived CDR1 and CDR2 are SQVTM and ANQGSEA. Deletions cut 6 bases from V and 3 bases from J, with 20 bases between. The whole variable domain, filled in from reference TRBV29-1 and TRBJ1-1, reads SAVISQKPSRDICQRGTSLTIQCQVDSQVTMMFWYRQQPGQSLTLIATANQGSEATYESGFVIDKFPISRPNLTFSTLTVSNMSPEDSSIYLCSVQGLIRRDTEAFFGQGTRLTVV.

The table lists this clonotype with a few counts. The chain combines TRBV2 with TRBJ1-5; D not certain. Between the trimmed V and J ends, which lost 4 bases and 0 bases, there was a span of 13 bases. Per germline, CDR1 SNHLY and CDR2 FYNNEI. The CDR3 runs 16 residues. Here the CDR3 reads CASSVGTGYSNQPQHF. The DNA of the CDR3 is TGTGCCAGCAGTGTGGGTACGGGTTATAGCAATCAGCCCCAGCATTTT.

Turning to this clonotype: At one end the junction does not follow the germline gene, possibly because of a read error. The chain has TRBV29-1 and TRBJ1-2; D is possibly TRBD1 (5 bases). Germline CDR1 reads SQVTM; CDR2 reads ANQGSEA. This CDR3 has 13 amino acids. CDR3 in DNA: TGCAGCCTCAGGGAGCCGTCTAACTCTGGCTACACCTTC. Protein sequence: CSLREPSNSGYTF.

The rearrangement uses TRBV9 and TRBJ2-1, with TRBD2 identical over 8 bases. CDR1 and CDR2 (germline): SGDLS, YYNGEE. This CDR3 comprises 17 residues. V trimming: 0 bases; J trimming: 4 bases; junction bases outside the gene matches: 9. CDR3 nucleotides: TGTGCCAGCAGCGTAGAGGGGACTAGAGTAGGTTACAATGAGCAGTTCTTC. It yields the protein CASSVEGTRVGYNEQFF.

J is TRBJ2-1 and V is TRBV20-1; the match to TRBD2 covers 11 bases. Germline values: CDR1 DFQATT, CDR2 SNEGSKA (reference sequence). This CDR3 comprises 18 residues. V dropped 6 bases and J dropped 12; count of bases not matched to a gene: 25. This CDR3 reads CSADTQGLGLAGASGQFF. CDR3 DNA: TGCAGTGCCGACACGCAGGGCCTCGGACTAGCGGGTGCCTCGGGGCAGTTCTTC.

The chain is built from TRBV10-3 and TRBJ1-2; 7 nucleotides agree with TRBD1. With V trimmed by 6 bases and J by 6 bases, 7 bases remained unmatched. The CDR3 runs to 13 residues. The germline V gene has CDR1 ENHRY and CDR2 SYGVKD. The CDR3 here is CAIRETGRDGYTF. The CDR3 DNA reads TGTGCCATCAGAGAGACAGGGCGGGATGGCTACACCTTC.

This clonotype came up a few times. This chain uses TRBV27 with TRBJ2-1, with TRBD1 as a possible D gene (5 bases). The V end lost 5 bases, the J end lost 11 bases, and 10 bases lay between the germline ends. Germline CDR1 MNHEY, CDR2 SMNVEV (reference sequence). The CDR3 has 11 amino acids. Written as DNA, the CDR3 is TGTGCCAGCAGTATTACAGGCAAGCAGTTCTTC. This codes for CASSITGKQFF.

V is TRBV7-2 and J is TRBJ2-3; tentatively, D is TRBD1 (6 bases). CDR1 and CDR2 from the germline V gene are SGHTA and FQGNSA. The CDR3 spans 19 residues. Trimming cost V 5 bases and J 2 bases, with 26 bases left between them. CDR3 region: CASSAPRGRAGPHTDTQYF. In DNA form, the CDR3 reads TGTGCCAGCAGCGCCCCCAGGGGCAGGGCCGGTCCCCACACAGATACGCAGTATTTT.

CDR3 amino acids: CATSDSGDRVIYNEQYF. Written as DNA, the CDR3 is TGTGCCACCAGTGATTCGGGGGACAGGGTGATTTACAATGAGCAGTACTTC. The chain has TRBV24-1 and TRBJ2-7; 9 nucleotides match TRBD1. Germline loops: CDR1 KGHDR, CDR2 SFDVKD. The V and J ends lost 2 bases and 7 bases, in that order; junction bases with no gene match: 14. This CDR3 spans 17 amino acids.

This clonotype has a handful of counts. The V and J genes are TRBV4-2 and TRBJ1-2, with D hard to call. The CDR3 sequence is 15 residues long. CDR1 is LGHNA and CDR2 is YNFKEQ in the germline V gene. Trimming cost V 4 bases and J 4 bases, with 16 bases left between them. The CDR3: CASSLQGARIYGYTF. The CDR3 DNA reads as TGTGCCAGCAGCCTTCAAGGCGCGCGGATCTATGGCTACACCTTC.

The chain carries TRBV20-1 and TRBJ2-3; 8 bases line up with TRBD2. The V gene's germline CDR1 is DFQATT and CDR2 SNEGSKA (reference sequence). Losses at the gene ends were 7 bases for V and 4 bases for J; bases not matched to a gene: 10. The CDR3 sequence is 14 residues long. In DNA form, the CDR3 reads TGCAGTGTCAATCACGGGAGGGATGCAGATACGCAGTATTTT. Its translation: CSVNHGRDADTQYF.